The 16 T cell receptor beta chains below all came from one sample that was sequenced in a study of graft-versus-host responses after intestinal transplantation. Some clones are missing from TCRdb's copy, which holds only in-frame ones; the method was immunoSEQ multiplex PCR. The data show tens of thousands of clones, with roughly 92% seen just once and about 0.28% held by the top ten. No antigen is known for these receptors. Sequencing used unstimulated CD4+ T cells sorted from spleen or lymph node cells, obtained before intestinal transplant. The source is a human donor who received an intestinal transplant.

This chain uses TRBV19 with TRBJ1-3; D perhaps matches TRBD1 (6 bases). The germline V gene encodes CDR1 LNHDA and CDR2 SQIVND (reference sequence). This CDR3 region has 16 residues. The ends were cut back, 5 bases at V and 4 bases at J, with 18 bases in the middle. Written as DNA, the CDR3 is TGTGCCAGTAGTCCTCGACAGGTCCCAGGGGGAAACACCATATATTTT. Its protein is CASSPRQVPGGNTIYF.

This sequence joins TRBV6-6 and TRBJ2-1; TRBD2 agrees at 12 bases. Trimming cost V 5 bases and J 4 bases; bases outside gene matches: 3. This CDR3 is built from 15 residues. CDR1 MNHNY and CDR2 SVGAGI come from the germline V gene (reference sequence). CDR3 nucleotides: TGTGCCAGCAGTAGACTAGCGGGAGATTACAATGAGCAGTTCTTC. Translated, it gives CASSRLAGDYNEQFF.

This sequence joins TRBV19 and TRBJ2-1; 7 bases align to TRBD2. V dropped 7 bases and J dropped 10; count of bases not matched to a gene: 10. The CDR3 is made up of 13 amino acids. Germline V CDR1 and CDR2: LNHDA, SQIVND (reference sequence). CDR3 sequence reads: CASTNLGGREQFF. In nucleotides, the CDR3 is TGTGCCAGTACCAATCTGGGAGGGCGGGAGCAGTTCTTC.

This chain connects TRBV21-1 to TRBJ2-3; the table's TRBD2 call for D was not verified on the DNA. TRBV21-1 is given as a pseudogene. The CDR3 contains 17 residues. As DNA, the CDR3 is TGTGCCAGCAGCAAAGTTGGGACTAGCGAAAACACAGATACGCAGTATTTT. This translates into CASSKVGTSENTDTQYF.

The CDR3, as DNA: TGCGCCAGCAGCCTCCGAGGTTCCCAAGAGACCCAGTACTTC. The encoded protein is CASSLRGSQETQYF. The J gene is TRBJ2-5, the V gene TRBV5-1, with D unclear. Trimming shortened V by 4 bases and J by 1 base, and 11 bases separated the two germline ends. Germline V CDR1 and CDR2: SGHRS, YFSETQ. This CDR3 is 14 amino acids long.

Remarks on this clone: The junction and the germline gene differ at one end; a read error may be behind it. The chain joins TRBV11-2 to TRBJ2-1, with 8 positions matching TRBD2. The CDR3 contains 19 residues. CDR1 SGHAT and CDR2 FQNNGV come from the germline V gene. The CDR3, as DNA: TGTGCCAGCAGCTTAGACCATTTTTCGGGACTAGGCAAATACAGTGAGCAGTTCTTC. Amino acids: CASSLDHFSGLGKYSEQFF.

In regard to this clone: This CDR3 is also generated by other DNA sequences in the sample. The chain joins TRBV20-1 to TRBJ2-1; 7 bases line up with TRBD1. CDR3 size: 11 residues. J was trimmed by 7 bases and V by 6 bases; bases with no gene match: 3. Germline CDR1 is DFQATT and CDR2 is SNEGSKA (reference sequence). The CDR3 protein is CSAHRGNEQFF. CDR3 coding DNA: TGCAGTGCGCACAGGGGTAATGAGCAGTTCTTC.

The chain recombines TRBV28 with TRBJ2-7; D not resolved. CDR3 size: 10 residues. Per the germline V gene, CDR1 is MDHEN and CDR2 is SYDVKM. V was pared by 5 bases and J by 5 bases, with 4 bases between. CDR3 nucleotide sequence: TGTGCCAGCAGTGAGAACGAGCAGTACTTC. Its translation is CASSENEQYF.

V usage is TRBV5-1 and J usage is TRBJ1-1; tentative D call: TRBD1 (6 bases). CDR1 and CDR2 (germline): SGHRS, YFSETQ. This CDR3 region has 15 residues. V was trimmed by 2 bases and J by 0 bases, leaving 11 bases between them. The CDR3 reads CASSLGQTLNTEAFF. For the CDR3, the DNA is TGCGCCAGCAGCTTAGGACAGACATTGAACACTGAAGCTTTCTTT.

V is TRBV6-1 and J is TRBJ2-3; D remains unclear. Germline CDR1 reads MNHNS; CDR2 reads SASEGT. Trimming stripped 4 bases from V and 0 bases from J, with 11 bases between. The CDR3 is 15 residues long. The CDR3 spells CASSVIGPSTDTQYF. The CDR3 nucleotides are TGTGCCAGCAGTGTTATAGGACCTAGCACAGATACGCAGTATTTT.

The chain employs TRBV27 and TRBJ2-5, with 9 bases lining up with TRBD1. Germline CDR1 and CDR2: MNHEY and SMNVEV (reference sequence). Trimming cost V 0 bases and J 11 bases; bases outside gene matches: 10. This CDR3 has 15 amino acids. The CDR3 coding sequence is TGTGCCAGCAGTTTATCATGGGACAGGGTTGGGGAGCAGTACTTC. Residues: CASSLSWDRVGEQYF.

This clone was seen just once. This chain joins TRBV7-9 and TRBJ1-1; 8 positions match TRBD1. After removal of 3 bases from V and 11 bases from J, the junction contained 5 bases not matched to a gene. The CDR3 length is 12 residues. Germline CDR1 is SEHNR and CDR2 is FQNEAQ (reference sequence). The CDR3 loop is CASSFLTGGAFF. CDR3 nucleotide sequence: TGTGCCAGCAGCTTCCTCACAGGGGGGGCTTTCTTT.

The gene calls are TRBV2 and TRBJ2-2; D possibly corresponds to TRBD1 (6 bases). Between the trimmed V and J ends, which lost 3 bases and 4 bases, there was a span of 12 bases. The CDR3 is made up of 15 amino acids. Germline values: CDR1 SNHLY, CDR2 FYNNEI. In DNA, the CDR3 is TGTGCCAGCAGTGATACCAGGGGATCCACCGGGGAGCTGTTTTTT. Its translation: CASSDTRGSTGELFF.

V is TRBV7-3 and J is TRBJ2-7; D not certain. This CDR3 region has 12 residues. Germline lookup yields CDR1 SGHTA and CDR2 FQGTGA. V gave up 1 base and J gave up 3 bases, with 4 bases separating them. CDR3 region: CASSLNGYEQYF. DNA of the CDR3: TGTGCCAGCAGCTTAAACGGCTACGAGCAGTACTTC.

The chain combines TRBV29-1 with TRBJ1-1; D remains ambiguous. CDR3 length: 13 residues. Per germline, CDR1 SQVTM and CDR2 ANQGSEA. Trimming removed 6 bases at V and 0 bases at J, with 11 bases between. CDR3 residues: CSVHSGMNTEAFF. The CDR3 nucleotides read TGCAGCGTCCACTCCGGGATGAACACTGAAGCTTTCTTT.

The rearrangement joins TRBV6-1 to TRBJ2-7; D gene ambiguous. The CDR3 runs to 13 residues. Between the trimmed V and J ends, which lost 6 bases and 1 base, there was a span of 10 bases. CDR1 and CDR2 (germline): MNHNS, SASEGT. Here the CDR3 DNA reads TGTGCCAGCAGCCGGACGGCTTCCTACGAGCAGTACTTC. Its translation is CASSRTASYEQYF.